This TCR beta chain was captured by sequencing in a study of blood T cell repertoires in COVID-19. The CDR3 covers 14 residues. V was clipped by 4 bases and J by 0 bases, with 10 bases between them. CDR1 MNHEY and CDR2 SVGAGI come from the germline V gene. The assay was immunoSEQ multiplex PCR, and TCRdb's table has in-frame clones only and misses some. This sample has 95,000 to 150,000 clones, with 80% to 90% found just once. Sequencing was done on a sample of peripheral blood. The chain is built from TRBV6-5 and TRBJ2-7; tentative D call: TRBD1 (5 bases). The TCR comes from a man aged 70 or older with active or convalescent COVID-19. This chain's CDR3 is CASSLTVSSYEQYF. CDR3 nucleotides: TGTGCCAGCAGTTTGACAGTCAGCTCCTACGAGCAGTACTTC.